These 11 T cell receptor beta chains were all obtained from the same sample, sequenced in a study of T cell responses to AZD1222 COVID-19 vaccine. TCRdb's copy holds only in-frame clones and misses some; the assay was immunoSEQ multiplex PCR. The data show some 120,000 clones, around 92% seen once. The source material was peripheral blood, sampled 28 days after the second AZD1222 dose. Every receptor here comes from an adult who received the AZD1222 COVID-19 vaccine.

This clone has a handful of counts. This chain joins TRBV27 and TRBJ1-5; D gene unclear. The CDR3 spans 13 residues. Per germline, CDR1 MNHEY and CDR2 SMNVEV (reference sequence). Trimming shortened V by 1 base and J by 5 bases, and 6 bases separated the two germline ends. CDR3 sequence: CASSLYRDQPQHF. For the CDR3, the DNA is TGTGCCAGCAGTTTATATAGGGATCAGCCCCAGCATTTT.

The rearrangement joins TRBV27 to TRBJ1-1, with a possible D match to TRBD1 (6 bases). The germline gives CDR1 MNHEY, CDR2 SMNVEV (reference sequence). The CDR3 covers 14 residues. V shed 8 bases and J shed 1 base, with 14 bases lying between them. The CDR3 DNA is TGTGCCAGCTCGCAGACAGGATGGAACACTGAAGCTTTCTTT. It is translated as CASSQTGWNTEAFF.

The chain employs TRBV2 and TRBJ2-3; no firm D call. Trimming pared 4 bases from V and 0 bases from J, leaving 8 bases between. This CDR3 region has 14 residues. Germline CDR1 and CDR2: SNHLY and FYNNEI. CDR3 sequence (DNA): TGTGCCAGCAGTGCCTTGACCAGCACAGATACGCAGTATTTT. Protein product: CASSALTSTDTQYF. The full variable domain, in which reference TRBV2 and TRBJ2-3 provide the parts outside the CDR3, is EPEVTQTPSHQVTQMGQEVILRCVPISNHLYFYWYRQILGQKVEFLVSFYNNEISEKSEIFDDQFSVERPDGSNFTLKIRSTKLEDSAMYFCASSALTSTDTQYFGPGTRLTVL.

The chain combines TRBV11-2 with TRBJ2-7, with D perhaps TRBD1 or TRBD2 (6 bases each). V was trimmed by 8 bases and J by 3 bases, leaving 23 bases between them. CDR1 is SGHAT and CDR2 is FQNNGV in the germline V gene. The CDR3 has 16 amino acids. The CDR3 region is CASGAGSGAYLYEQYF. CDR3 in DNA: TGTGCCAGCGGGGCGGGATCGGGGGCCTATCTCTACGAGCAGTACTTC.

The rearrangement links TRBV5-1 to TRBJ2-3; the match to TRBD1 covers 10 bases. The CDR3 length is 15 residues. The ends lost 4 bases at V and 5 bases at J; junction bases unmatched: 7. The germline CDR1 and CDR2 sequences are SGHRS and YFSETQ. For the CDR3, the DNA is TGCGCCAGCAGCACGGGACAGGGGAGGGGAGATACGCAGTATTTT. Its translation is CASSTGQGRGDTQYF.

This clone was recorded a few times. The rearrangement joins TRBV29-1 to TRBJ2-3; 14 bases line up with TRBD2. This CDR3 has 18 residues. V dropped 1 base and J dropped 1; count of bases not matched to a gene: 7. Per germline, CDR1 SQVTM and CDR2 ANQGSEA. In nucleotides, the CDR3 is TGCAGCGTTGAAGCGACTAGCGGGAGGGCATATCGCACAGATACGCAGTATTTT. Translated, it gives CSVEATSGRAYRTDTQYF.

This chain joins TRBV19 and TRBJ1-1, with D possibly TRBD1 on 6 matching bases. V gave up 2 bases and J gave up 0 bases, with 10 bases separating them. CDR1 is LNHDA and CDR2 is SQIVND in the germline V gene (reference sequence). The CDR3 has 15 amino acids. This chain's CDR3 is CASSITGDMNTEAFF. The CDR3 DNA sequence: TGTGCCAGTAGTATAACGGGGGACATGAACACTGAAGCTTTCTTT.

The rearrangement uses TRBV19 and TRBJ1-5; 7 positions agree with TRBD1. This CDR3 has 18 residues. The ends lost 1 base at V and 4 bases at J; junction bases unmatched: 13. Per the germline V gene, CDR1 is LNHDA and CDR2 is SQIVND (reference sequence). DNA for the CDR3: TGTGCCAGTAGTATAGTTCGGGTTGGAGGGGGCCTTAATCAGCCCCAGCATTTT. It encodes CASSIVRVGGGLNQPQHF.

This clone was seen only once. At one end, the junction sequence differs from germline, possibly due to a read error. The J gene is TRBJ1-6, the V gene TRBV28; a weak D match, TRBD1 (5 bases). The germline V gene encodes CDR1 MDHEN and CDR2 SYDVKM. This CDR3 comprises 13 residues. CDR3 sequence reads: CSSRLGVYSPLHF. The CDR3 DNA sequence: TGTTCCAGCAGGTTGGGGGTTTACTCACCCCTCCACTTT.

J is TRBJ1-1 and V is TRBV28; TRBD1 agrees at 12 bases. The V and J ends lost 6 bases and 0 bases, in that order; junction bases with no gene match: 8. This CDR3 contains 17 residues. Germline loops: CDR1 MDHEN, CDR2 SYDVKM. The CDR3 is CASRKGQGAGMNTEAFF. CDR3 nucleotides: TGTGCCAGCAGGAAGGGACAGGGGGCAGGGATGAACACTGAAGCTTTCTTT.

J is TRBJ2-7 and V is TRBV6-6; 10 bases are shared with TRBD2. The CDR3 sequence is 15 residues long. J gave up 3 bases and V 4 bases, and 6 bases lay outside the gene matches. Germline V lookup: CDR1 MNHNY, CDR2 SVGAGI (reference sequence). This CDR3 is CASSFSGTSDYEQYF. The CDR3 region has the DNA TGTGCCAGCAGTTTTTCCGGGACTAGCGACTACGAGCAGTACTTC.